The rows below give T cell receptor beta chains drawn from one sample of a study of shared clonotypes between healthy human individuals. The data were produced by immunoSEQ multiplex PCR, yet TCRdb's version contains in-frame clones alone and is incomplete. The top ten hold more than 10% of the sample, which has approximately 500,000 clones, 78% seen once. Input material: PBMCs. The receptor set was obtained from a woman in her forties in good health. Some clones in this sample may be carry-over from other donors' samples. Both conserved end residues are part of each CDR3. D genes are given only for firm matches. Clone size is stated in some rows and not others, as once, few, many or a class when expanded.

>few|TRBJ1-1|TRBV27|-
CASSLSANTEAFF
TGTGCCAGCAGTTTATCCGCGAACACTGAAGCTTTCTTT
>-|TRBJ1-5|TRBV12-5|-
CASGSLGTALRPQHF
TGTGCTAGTGGTTCACTCGGGACGGCTTTGCGGCCCCAGCATTTT
>-|TRBJ2-7|TRBV19|-
CASSILLDREQYF
TGTGCCAGTAGTATTCTTCTCGACCGCGAGCAGTACTTC
>-|TRBJ1-1|TRBV15|TRBD1
CATSRDGQVTEAFF
TGTGCCACCAGCAGAGACGGACAGGTAACTGAAGCTTTCTTT
>-|TRBJ2-7|TRBV28|TRBD2
CASSSPGGGPYEQYF
TGTGCCAGCAGTTCCCCGGGAGGTGGACCCTACGAGCAGTACTTC
>-|TRBJ2-1|TRBV11-3|-
CASSLGAGIPYNEQFF
TGTGCCAGCAGCTTAGGGGCGGGAATACCATACAATGAGCAGTTCTTC
>-|TRBJ1-2|TRBV27|-
CASMRQLGYGYTF
TGTGCCAGCATGAGACAGCTTGGCTATGGCTACACCTTC
>-|TRBJ2-7|TRBV4-1|-
CASSHQLSTSYEQYF
TGCGCCAGCAGCCACCAACTCTCAACCTCCTACGAGCAGTACTTC
>-|TRBJ2-7|TRBV5-1|-
CASSPTGSSYEQYF
TGCGCCAGCAGCCCTACAGGGTCGTCCTACGAGCAGTACTTC
>-|TRBJ2-1|TRBV7-2|-
CASSLSQGITLFF
TGTGCCAGCAGCTTATCGCAGGGGATAACACTGTTCTTC
>-|TRBJ2-3|TRBV6-1|-
CASRGSISTDTQYF
TGTGCCAGCAGGGGTAGTATTAGCACAGATACGCAGTATTTT
>-|TRBJ2-5|TRBV7-2|-
CASSRDNYPLGETQYF
TGTGCCAGCAGCCGAGACAACTACCCTTTGGGGGAGACCCAGTACTTC
>-|TRBJ1-5|TRBV4-2|TRBD1
CASSHAGQGVQPQHF
TGTGCCAGCAGCCATGCCGGACAGGGGGTTCAGCCCCAGCATTTT
>-|TRBJ1-4|TRBV7-9|-
CASSKGPHRRSEKLFF
TGTGCCAGCAGCAAAGGCCCCCACCGGAGGTCTGAAAAACTGTTTTTT
>once|TRBJ1-5|TRBV19|-
CASSFPDSNQPQHF
TGTGCCAGTAGTTTTCCGGATAGCAATCAGCCCCAGCATTTT
>-|TRBJ2-6|TRBV18|-
CASTRTGTGANVLTF
TGTGCCAGCACGCGTACCGGGACAGGGGCCAACGTCCTGACTTTC
>-|TRBJ1-5|TRBV5-8|-
CASSLLGATQPQHF
TGTGCCAGCAGCTTGCTGGGGGCGACTCAGCCCCAGCATTTT
>-|TRBJ2-2|TRBV2|TRBD2
CASSDFRGRVTGELFF
TGTGCCAGCAGTGATTTTCGGGGGAGGGTTACCGGGGAGCTGTTTTTT
>-|TRBJ2-1|TRBV4-2|-
CASSQESARGRGGGTYNEQFF
TGTGCCAGCAGCCAAGAATCCGCGAGGGGCCGTGGTGGCGGGACCTACAATGAGCAGTTCTTC
>-|TRBJ2-1|TRBV11-3|-
CASSFNGREQFF
TGTGCCAGCAGCTTCAATGGGAGGGAGCAGTTCTTC
>-|TRBJ2-2|TRBV27|-
CASSRWAGELFF
TGTGCCAGCAGCCGGTGGGCCGGGGAGCTGTTTTTT
>once|TRBJ2-1|TRBV6-5|-
CASSPTINSYNEQFF
TGTGCCAGCAGTCCCACGATAAACTCCTACAATGAGCAGTTCTTC
>-|TRBJ2-5|TRBV7-8|-
CASSPQQGSETQYF
TGTGCCAGCAGCCCCCAACAGGGATCAGAGACCCAGTACTTC
>-|TRBJ2-3|TRBV6-1|-
CASTPTRDTQYF
TGTGCCAGCACCCCGACCCGAGATACGCAGTATTTT
>few|TRBJ1-5|TRBV30|TRBD1
CAWSLGQGGQPQHF
TGTGCCTGGAGTCTGGGACAGGGAGGCCAGCCCCAGCATTTT
>-|TRBJ2-7|TRBV27|-
CASSLRPLGEQYF
TGTGCCAGCAGTTTAAGACCCTTAGGGGAGCAGTACTTC
>few|TRBJ1-4|TRBV9|TRBD1
CASSVGDRVSGEKLFF
TGTGCCAGCAGCGTAGGGGACAGGGTATCGGGGGAAAAACTGTTTTTT
>-|TRBJ2-1|TRBV28|-
CASSLRPGGNYNEQFF
TGTGCCAGCAGTTTACGCCCCGGCGGGAATTACAATGAGCAGTTCTTC
>once|TRBJ2-1|TRBV9|-
CASSVEWATDEQFF
TGTGCCAGCAGCGTAGAATGGGCAACCGATGAGCAGTTCTTC
>-|TRBJ2-5|TRBV18|-
CASSGARGRGETQYF
TGTGCCAGCTCAGGGGCTCGGGGGCGCGGAGAGACCCAGTACTTC